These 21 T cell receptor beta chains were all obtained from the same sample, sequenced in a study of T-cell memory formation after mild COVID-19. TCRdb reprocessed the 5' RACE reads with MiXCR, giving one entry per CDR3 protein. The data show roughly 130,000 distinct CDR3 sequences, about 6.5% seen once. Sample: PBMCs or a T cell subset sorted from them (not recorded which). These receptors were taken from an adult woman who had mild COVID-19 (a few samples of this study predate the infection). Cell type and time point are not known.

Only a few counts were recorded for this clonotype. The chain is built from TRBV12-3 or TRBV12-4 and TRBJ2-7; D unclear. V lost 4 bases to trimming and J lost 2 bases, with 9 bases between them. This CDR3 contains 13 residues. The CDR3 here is CASSSMAAYEQYF. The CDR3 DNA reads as TGTGCCAGCAGTTCTATGGCAGCCTACGAGCAGTACTTC.

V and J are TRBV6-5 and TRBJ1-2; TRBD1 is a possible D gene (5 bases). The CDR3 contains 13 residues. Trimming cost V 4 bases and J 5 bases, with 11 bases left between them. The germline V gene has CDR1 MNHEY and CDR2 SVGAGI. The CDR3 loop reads CASSLGGLYGYTF. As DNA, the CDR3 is TGTGCCAGCAGTTTGGGGGGGTTGTATGGCTACACCTTC.

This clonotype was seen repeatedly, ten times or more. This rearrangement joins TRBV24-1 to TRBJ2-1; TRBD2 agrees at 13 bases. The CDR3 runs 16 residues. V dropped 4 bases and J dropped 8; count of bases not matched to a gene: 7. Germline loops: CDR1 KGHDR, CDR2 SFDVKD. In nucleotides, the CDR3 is TGTGCCACCAGTGACTGGACTAGCGGGAGTAAAGATGAGCAGTTCTTC. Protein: CATSDWTSGSKDEQFF.

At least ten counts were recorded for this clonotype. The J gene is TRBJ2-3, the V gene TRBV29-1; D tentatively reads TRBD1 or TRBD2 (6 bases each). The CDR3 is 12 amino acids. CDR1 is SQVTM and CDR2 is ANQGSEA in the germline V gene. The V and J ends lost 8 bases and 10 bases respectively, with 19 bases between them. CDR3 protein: CSSRGGLGAQYF. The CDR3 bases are TGCAGCTCCCGTGGGGGGCTCGGGGCGCAGTATTTT.

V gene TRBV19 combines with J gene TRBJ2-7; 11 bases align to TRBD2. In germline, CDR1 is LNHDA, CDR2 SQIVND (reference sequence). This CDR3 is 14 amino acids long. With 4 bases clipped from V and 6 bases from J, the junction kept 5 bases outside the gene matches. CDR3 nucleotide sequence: TGTGCCAGTAGTACGACTAGCGGGACAAGCGAGCAGTACTTC. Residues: CASSTTSGTSEQYF. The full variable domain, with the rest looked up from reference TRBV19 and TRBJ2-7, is DGGITQSPKYLFRKEGQNVTLSCEQNLNHDAMYWYRQDPGQGLRLIYYSQIVNDFQKGDIAEGYSVSREKKESFPLTVTSAQKNPTAFYLCASSTTSGTSEQYFGPGTRLTVT.

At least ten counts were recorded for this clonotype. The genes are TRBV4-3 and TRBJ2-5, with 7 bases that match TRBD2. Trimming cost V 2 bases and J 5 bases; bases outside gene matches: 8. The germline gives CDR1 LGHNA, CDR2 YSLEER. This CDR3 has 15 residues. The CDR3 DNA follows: TGCGCCAGCAGCCAAAATAACGGGGAGGGCGAGACCCAGTACTTC. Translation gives CASSQNNGEGETQYF.

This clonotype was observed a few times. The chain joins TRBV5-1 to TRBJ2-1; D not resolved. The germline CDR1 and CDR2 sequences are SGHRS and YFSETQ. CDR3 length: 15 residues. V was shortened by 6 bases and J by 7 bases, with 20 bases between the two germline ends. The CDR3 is CASMERSPYGNEQFF. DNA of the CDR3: TGCGCCAGCATGGAACGGAGCCCCTATGGGAATGAGCAGTTCTTC.

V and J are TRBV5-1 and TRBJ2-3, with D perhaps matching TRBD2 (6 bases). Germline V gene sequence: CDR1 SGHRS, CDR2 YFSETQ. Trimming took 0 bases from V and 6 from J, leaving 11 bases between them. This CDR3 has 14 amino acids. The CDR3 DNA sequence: TGCGCCAGCAGCTTGGAGGGACTGGGGGATACGCAGTATTTT. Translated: CASSLEGLGDTQYF.

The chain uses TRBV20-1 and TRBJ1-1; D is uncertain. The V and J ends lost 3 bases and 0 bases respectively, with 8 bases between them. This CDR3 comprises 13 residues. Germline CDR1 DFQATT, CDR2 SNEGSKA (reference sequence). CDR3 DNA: TGCAGTGCTAGGGTAACCCTGAACACTGAAGCTTTCTTT. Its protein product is CSARVTLNTEAFF.

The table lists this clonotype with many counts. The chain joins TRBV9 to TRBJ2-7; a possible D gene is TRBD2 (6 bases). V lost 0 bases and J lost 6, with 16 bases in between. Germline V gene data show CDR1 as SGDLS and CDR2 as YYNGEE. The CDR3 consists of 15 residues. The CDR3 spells CASSVGLDTGGEQYF. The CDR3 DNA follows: TGTGCCAGCAGCGTAGGACTTGACACCGGGGGCGAGCAGTACTTC.

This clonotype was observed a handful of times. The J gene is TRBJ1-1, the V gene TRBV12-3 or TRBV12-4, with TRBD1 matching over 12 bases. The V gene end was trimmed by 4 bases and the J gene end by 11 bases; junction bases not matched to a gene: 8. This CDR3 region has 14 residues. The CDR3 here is CASSWGQGARLAFF. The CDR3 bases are TGTGCCAGCAGTTGGGGACAGGGGGCACGGTTGGCTTTCTTT.

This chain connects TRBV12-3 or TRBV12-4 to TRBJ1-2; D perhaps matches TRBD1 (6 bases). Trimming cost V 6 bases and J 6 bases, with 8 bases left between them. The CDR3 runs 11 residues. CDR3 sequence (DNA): TGTGCCAGCAGATCAGGGGATGGCTACACCTTC. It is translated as CASRSGDGYTF.

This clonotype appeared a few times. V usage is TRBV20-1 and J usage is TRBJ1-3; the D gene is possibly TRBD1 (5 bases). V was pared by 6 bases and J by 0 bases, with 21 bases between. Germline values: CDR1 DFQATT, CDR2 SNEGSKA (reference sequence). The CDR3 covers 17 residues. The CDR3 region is CSAPMGGKLNSGNTIYF. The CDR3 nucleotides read TGCAGTGCCCCCATGGGGGGAAAACTCAACTCTGGAAACACCATATATTTT.

CDR3: CATSDPKGGNTEAFF. The DNA of the CDR3 is TGTGCCACCAGTGACCCAAAGGGGGGGAACACTGAAGCTTTCTTT. V gene TRBV24-1 combines with J gene TRBJ1-1; D possibly corresponds to TRBD1 (6 bases). The germline gives CDR1 KGHDR, CDR2 SFDVKD. This CDR3 has 15 amino acids. Trimming pared 4 bases from V and 1 base from J, leaving 12 bases between.

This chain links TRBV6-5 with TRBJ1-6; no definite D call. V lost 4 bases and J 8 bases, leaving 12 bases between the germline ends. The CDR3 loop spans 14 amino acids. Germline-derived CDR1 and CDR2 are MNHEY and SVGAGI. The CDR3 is CASSLSGWDSPLHF. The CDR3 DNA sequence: TGTGCCAGCAGTTTATCGGGGTGGGATTCACCCCTCCACTTT.

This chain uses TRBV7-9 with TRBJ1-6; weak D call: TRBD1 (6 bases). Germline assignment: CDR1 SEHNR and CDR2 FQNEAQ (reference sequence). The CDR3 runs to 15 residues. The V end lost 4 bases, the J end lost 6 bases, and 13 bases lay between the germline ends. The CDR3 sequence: CASSYLRQANSPLHF. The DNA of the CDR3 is TGTGCCAGCAGCTACTTAAGACAGGCTAATTCACCCCTCCACTTT.

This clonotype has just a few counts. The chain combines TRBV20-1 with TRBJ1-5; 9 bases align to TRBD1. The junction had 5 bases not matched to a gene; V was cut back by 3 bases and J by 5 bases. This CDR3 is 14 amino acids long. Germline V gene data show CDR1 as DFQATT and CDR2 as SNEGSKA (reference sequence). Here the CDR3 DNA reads TGCAGTGCTAGGAGGACAGGGGAGGATCAGCCCCAGCATTTT. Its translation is CSARRTGEDQPQHF.

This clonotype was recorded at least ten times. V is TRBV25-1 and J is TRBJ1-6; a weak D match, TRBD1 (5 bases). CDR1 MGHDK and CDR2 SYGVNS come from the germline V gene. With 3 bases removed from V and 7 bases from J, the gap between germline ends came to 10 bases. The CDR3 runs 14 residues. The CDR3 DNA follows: TGTGCCAGCAGTGAGACAGAGACGAATTCACCCCTCCACTTT. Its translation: CASSETETNSPLHF.

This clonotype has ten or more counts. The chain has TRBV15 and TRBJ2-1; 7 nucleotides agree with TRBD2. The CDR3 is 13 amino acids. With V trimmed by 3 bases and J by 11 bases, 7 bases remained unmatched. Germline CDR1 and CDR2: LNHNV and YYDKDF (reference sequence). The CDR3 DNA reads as TGTGCCACCAGCAGGGGAACTAGCGCTAAGCAGTTCTTC. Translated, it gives CATSRGTSAKQFF.

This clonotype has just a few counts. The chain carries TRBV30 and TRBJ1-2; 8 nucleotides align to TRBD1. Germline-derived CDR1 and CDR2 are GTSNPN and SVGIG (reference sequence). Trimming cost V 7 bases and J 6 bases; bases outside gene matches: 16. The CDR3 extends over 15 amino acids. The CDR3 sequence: CAFSLGQGASDGYTF. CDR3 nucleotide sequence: TGTGCCTTTTCACTCGGACAGGGAGCGTCGGATGGCTACACCTTC.

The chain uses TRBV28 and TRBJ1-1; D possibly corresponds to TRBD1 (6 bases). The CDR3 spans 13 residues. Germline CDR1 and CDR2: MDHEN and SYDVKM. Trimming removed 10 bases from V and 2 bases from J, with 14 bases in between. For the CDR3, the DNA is TGTGCCACCCACGGACAGACCAACACTGAAGCTTTCTTT. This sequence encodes CATHGQTNTEAFF.